This T cell receptor (beta chain) was captured by sequencing in a study of early T cells in non-severe SARS-CoV-2 infection. Background on the study: RNA in bulk from unsorted whole blood was sequenced, and chains were unpaired.

V was pared by 4 bases and J by 1 base, with 10 bases between. CDR1 DFQATT and CDR2 SNEGSKA come from the germline V gene (reference sequence). The CDR3 runs to 13 residues. Unique molecular identifier tags were affixed to discrete cDNA molecules. MiXCR was run by TCRdb on the 5' RACE reads, yielding one entry per CDR3 protein. The sample lists tens of thousands of distinct CDR3 sequences; approximately 5.2% were seen once. Sample: whole blood. The receptor was isolated from an adult who was a healthcare worker with PCR-confirmed SARS-CoV-2 infection or an uninfected control (not recorded which). The V and J genes are TRBV20-1 and TRBJ1-1; no definite D call. The CDR3 reads CSANLPENTEAFF. CDR3 nucleotides: TGCAGTGCTAACCTTCCGGAGAACACTGAAGCTTTCTTT.